Sequencing of this T cell receptor (beta chain) was carried out in a study of blood T cell repertoires in COVID-19. On the study more broadly: Acute-phase and convalescent COVID-19 samples originated in the United States, Italy and Spain. PBMCs, B-cell-depleted T cells, or T cells were the source of the cDNA or gDNA that made up the material.

The V end lost 0 bases, the J end lost 1 base, and 6 bases lay between the germline ends. The CDR3 extends over 15 amino acids. Germline V gives CDR1 MNHEY, CDR2 SMNVEV (reference sequence). Per the original methods: The authors estimated nucleated cell counts from reference gene primer amplification. Using immunoSEQ multiplex PCR, the repertoire was profiled, and TCRdb retains in-frame clones only, with some absent. V and J calls and clone size follow that table, whereas D and trimming were derived from the DNA. Of approximately 130,000 clones listed, more than 80% are singletons. This receptor was identified in a human donor in a cohort sampled during active COVID-19. Material for sequencing was peripheral blood. The chain links TRBV27 to TRBJ1-4; no clear D. CDR3 nucleotides: TGTGCCAGCAGTTTATCGTCCCTAACTAATGAAAAACTGTTTTTT. Amino acids: CASSLSSLTNEKLFF.